This is a list of T cell receptor beta chains from one sample in a study of blood T cell repertoires in COVID-19. Sequencing used immunoSEQ multiplex PCR; TCRdb keeps in-frame clones, though not all of them. The sample has some 240,000 clones, 80% to 85% seen once. The source material was peripheral blood. Receptors originate from a woman aged 35 to 49 who had recovered from COVID-19. The conserved cysteine and the conserved F or W are not part of the CDR3 here.

>TRBV7-9
ASSLVANEQF
>TRBV6-5
ASRGGQGNVNEQY
>TRBV18
ASSPADYEQY
>TRBV28
ASSPGGGVIGELF
>TRBV27
ASSLNVGTEAF
>TRBV9
ASSVDGDSYNEQF
>TRBV29-1
SVAKTGTYNEQF
>TRBV6-5
ASSWGQTMNTEAF
>TRBV6-4
ASSEGATGELF
>TRBV12-3/TRBV12-4
ASSGQWNEKLF
>TRBV4-2
ASSKRQGLINSPLH
>TRBV3-1/TRBV3-2
ASSQTDGGNQPQH
>TRBV10-3
AILRQGSYEQY
>TRBV5-1
ASSLAAGTGVTEAF
>TRBV12-3/TRBV12-4
ASSFRARYEQY
>TRBV28
ASTKDRVADGEQF
>TRBV6-5
ASSSPGVPGGYGYT
>TRBV5-6
ASSLGELNTEAF
>TRBV29-1
SVESGVKETQY
>TRBV25-1
ASSVRQGEEKLF
>TRBV19
ASSKPGFYQTQY
>TRBV29-1
SVEGGQGGDYGYT
>TRBV24-1
ATSGTGYTGELF
>TRBV28
ASKRQATYEQY
>TRBV3-1/TRBV3-2
ASSQDRKQY
>TRBV5-1
ASSLVPGNYGYT
>TRBV7-9
ASSHAGRNYGYT
>TRBV7-3
ASSSGGGGINEQF
>TRBV4-1
ASSGQTGIT
>TRBV29-1
SVEKGAGNTIY
>TRBV6-5
ASSHAAPSSYEQY
>TRBV19
ASSTQGVSYEQY
>TRBV12-2
ASRQGQVDYYEQY
>TRBV27
ASSFRTTGELF
>TRBV27
ASSLVAQDYEKLF
>TRBV30
AWSVLRDRGYEQY
>TRBV18
ASSEVANGGFKGTEAF
>TRBV27
ASSLWGGGNQPQH
>TRBV20-1
SASGGWTEAF
>TRBV11-3
ASSLTGRITEAF
>TRBV18
ASSPLQVSNTEAF
>TRBV19
ASSMGASGGAVQF
>TRBV29-1
SVEAGQGLNTEAF
>TRBV6-4
ASSDSVSTDTQY
>TRBV7-9
ASSSADRAKLF
>TRBV2
ASSDRSGTGELF
>TRBV7-9
ASSLVGQGGAYNSPLH
>TRBV2
ASTEQGDYGYT
>TRBV19
AGGALRNQPQH
>TRBV19
ASRRTSRNNEQF